Listed here are 20 T cell receptor beta chains from one sample, sequenced in a study of blood T cell repertoires in COVID-19. Libraries were prepared by immunoSEQ multiplex PCR; TCRdb keeps only in-frame clonotypes and omits some of them. The sample records tens of thousands of clones, approximately 80% being singletons. Source material: peripheral blood. These receptors originate from a woman aged 55-70 years with acute or convalescent COVID-19.

CDR3 bases: TGTGCCAGCAGTTTTTCAGGGTCCAGGGACTATGGCTACACCTTC. Translation: CASSFSGSRDYGYTF. The rearrangement joins TRBV28 to TRBJ1-2, with D maybe TRBD1 (5 bases). The CDR3 consists of 15 residues. V was pared by 3 bases and J by 3 bases, with 14 bases between. Germline V gives CDR1 MDHEN, CDR2 SYDVKM.

This chain connects TRBV2 to TRBJ1-5; no clear D. Trimming pared 4 bases from V and 1 base from J, leaving 8 bases between. The CDR3 extends over 14 amino acids. Germline loops: CDR1 SNHLY, CDR2 FYNNEI. CDR3 region: CASSAQISNQPQHF. The CDR3 DNA sequence: TGTGCCAGCAGTGCCCAGATAAGCAATCAGCCCCAGCATTTT.

In this sample, this clone turned up a few times. Here the CDR3 reads CASSGTSGYWNTGELFF. CDR3 DNA sequence: TGTGCCAGCAGCGGGACTAGCGGATATTGGAACACCGGGGAGCTGTTTTTT. The V call is TRBV9, the J call TRBJ2-2, with 10 bases matching TRBD2. CDR1 is SGDLS, CDR2 YYNGEE, per germline. The CDR3 runs 17 residues. J was trimmed by 1 base and V by 3 bases; bases with no gene match: 6.

This sequence joins TRBV15 and TRBJ2-1; D uncertain. Per the germline V gene, CDR1 is LNHNV and CDR2 is YYDKDF (reference sequence). The V end lost 0 bases, the J end lost 7 bases, and 16 bases lay between the germline ends. This CDR3 contains 16 residues. CDR3 bases: TGTGCCACCAGCAGAGATCGTCTATCTACGAGGAATGAGCAGTTCTTC. It translates to CATSRDRLSTRNEQFF.

This clone was seen more than once but under ten times. The chain uses TRBV19 and TRBJ1-2; the D gene is possibly TRBD1 (5 bases). The CDR3 contains 11 residues. Trimming took 6 bases from V and 8 from J, leaving 10 bases between them. In germline, CDR1 is LNHDA, CDR2 SQIVND (reference sequence). CDR3 nucleotides: TGTGCCAGTAGGCAGGGAATAGGCTACACCTTC. Encoded protein: CASRQGIGYTF.

This clone was counted a single time. The chain combines TRBV10-3 with TRBJ2-5; D might be TRBD2 (6 bases). Germline V gene data show CDR1 as ENHRY and CDR2 as SYGVKD. This CDR3 has 14 residues. The ends were cut back, 4 bases at V and 4 bases at J, with 13 bases in the middle. The CDR3: CAISVVEGPETQYF. The CDR3 bases are TGTGCCATCAGTGTTGTGGAGGGGCCAGAGACCCAGTACTTC.

V usage is TRBV2 and J usage is TRBJ1-1, with TRBD1 matching over 8 bases. V dropped 7 bases and J dropped 2; count of bases not matched to a gene: 6. The CDR3 consists of 14 residues. Germline lookup yields CDR1 SNHLY and CDR2 FYNNEI. CDR3 sequence (DNA): TGTGCCAGCATTTCCGACAGGGGCAACACTGAAGCTTTCTTT. This translates into CASISDRGNTEAFF.

The CDR3 spells CASSQGGTGGREQYF. CDR3 coding DNA: TGTGCCAGCAGCCAGGGTGGGACAGGGGGTCGCGAGCAGTACTTC. J is TRBJ2-7 and V is TRBV14; 11 positions match TRBD1. The ends lost 3 bases at V and 6 bases at J; junction bases unmatched: 7. The CDR3 is made up of 15 amino acids. Germline CDR1 reads SGHDN; CDR2 reads FVKESK.

The CDR3 loop reads CASSPQFSGGNTIYF. In DNA, the CDR3 is TGTGCCAGCAGCCCTCAATTTTCGGGGGGAAACACCATATATTTT. The gene calls are TRBV3-1 (or the pseudogene TRBV3-2) and TRBJ1-3; D gene unclear. The CDR3 has 15 residues. V lost 4 bases to trimming and J lost 4 bases, with 14 bases between them. The germline V gene has CDR1 LGHDT and CDR2 YNNKEL (reference sequence).

The chain employs TRBV19 and TRBJ2-7, with TRBD2 as a possible D gene (6 bases). The CDR3 has 16 residues. Germline CDR1 is LNHDA and CDR2 is SQIVND (reference sequence). V was shortened by 1 base and J by 3 bases, with 16 bases between the two germline ends. CDR3 sequence: CASSIVATRSFYEQYF. In DNA, the CDR3 is TGTGCCAGTAGTATAGTAGCGACTAGAAGTTTCTACGAGCAGTACTTC.

This chain uses TRBV6-2 or TRBV6-3 with TRBJ2-7; D not certain. V lost 2 bases to trimming and J lost 3 bases, with 8 bases between them. The CDR3 has 13 residues. Germline values: CDR1 MNHEY, CDR2 SVGEGT. DNA for the CDR3: TGTGCCAGCAGTTACCGACTTGACTACGAGCAGTACTTC. Translating it yields CASSYRLDYEQYF.

This CDR3 reads CASSHYSGQSPLHF. In DNA form, the CDR3 reads TGTGCCAGCAGCCACTACTCCGGACAGTCACCCCTCCACTTT. The chain recombines TRBV5-5 with TRBJ1-6, with a possible D match to TRBD1 (6 bases). Trimming removed 4 bases at V and 10 bases at J, with 15 bases between. Germline V CDR1 and CDR2: SGHKS, YYEKEE (reference sequence). The CDR3 runs to 14 residues.

This rearrangement joins TRBV7-2 to TRBJ1-5; 8 positions match TRBD1. Germline CDR1 SGHTA, CDR2 FQGNSA. V gave up 4 bases and J gave up 7 bases; unmatched junction bases: 9. The CDR3 length is 15 residues. The CDR3 loop reads CASSSAGQGRQPQHF. DNA of the CDR3: TGTGCCAGCAGCTCCGCTGGACAGGGACGGCAGCCCCAGCATTTT.

The J gene is TRBJ2-2, the V gene TRBV7-3, with 12 bases aligning to TRBD2. The CDR3 covers 14 residues. Germline V CDR1 and CDR2: SGHTA, FQGTGA. Germline trimming cut 6 bases from V and 13 bases from J; bases unmatched to any gene: 9. In nucleotides, the CDR3 is TGTGCCAGCAGTCAGACTAGCGGGAGCCTTGTGCTGTTTTTT. Amino acids: CASSQTSGSLVLFF.

The gene calls are TRBV7-2 and TRBJ2-5, with 8 positions matching TRBD1. The CDR3 totals 18 residues. The V and J ends lost 1 base and 2 bases, in that order; junction bases with no gene match: 12. Germline CDR1 reads SGHTA; CDR2 reads FQGNSA. As DNA, the CDR3 is TGTGCCAGCAGCTTAGATCGGACAGGGTTAACGCATCAAGAGACCCAGTACTTC. Its translation is CASSLDRTGLTHQETQYF.

The rearrangement joins TRBV12-3 or TRBV12-4 to TRBJ1-2; perhaps TRBD1 as D (5 bases). The CDR3 has 13 amino acids. V was clipped by 3 bases and J by 2 bases, with 7 bases between them. The CDR3 reads CASSFDRNYGYTF. DNA of the CDR3: TGTGCCAGCAGTTTTGACAGAAACTATGGCTACACCTTC.

V gene TRBV5-4 combines with J gene TRBJ2-1; weak D call: TRBD1 (5 bases). In germline, CDR1 is SGHNT, CDR2 YYREEE (reference sequence). V gave up 0 bases and J gave up 7 bases, with 20 bases separating them. The length of the CDR3 is 17 residues. The CDR3, as DNA: TGTGCCAGCAGCTTGGGTAGGGGCAGCACCACGGTTAATGAGCAGTTCTTC. It yields the protein CASSLGRGSTTVNEQFF.

This clone was observed a handful of times. The chain recombines TRBV6-5 with TRBJ1-1, with D maybe TRBD1 (5 bases). In germline, CDR1 is MNHEY, CDR2 SVGAGI. V lost 8 bases, J lost 11 bases, and 18 bases lay in between. This CDR3 spans 12 amino acids. CDR3 nucleotide sequence: TGTGCCAGCTTCCCCTTCGGGGGTGGGGCTTTCTTT. Amino acid sequence: CASFPFGGGAFF.

In this sample, this clone turned up a few times. V and J are TRBV5-5 and TRBJ2-3; D call uncertain. This CDR3 has 13 amino acids. Germline CDR1 and CDR2: SGHKS and YYEKEE (reference sequence). V lost 1 base to trimming and J lost 6 bases, with 9 bases between them. CDR3 loop: CASSLRVSDTQYF. CDR3 sequence (DNA): TGTGCCAGCAGCTTGCGCGTTTCGGATACGCAGTATTTT.

This clone showed up just once. This rearrangement joins TRBV27 to TRBJ1-1, with 8 bases identical to TRBD1. The V and J ends lost 2 bases and 4 bases, in that order; junction bases with no gene match: 6. The CDR3 is made up of 15 amino acids. Germline V gives CDR1 MNHEY, CDR2 SMNVEV (reference sequence). This chain's CDR3 is CASSLQSGGGTEAFF. CDR3 nucleotide sequence: TGTGCCAGCAGTTTACAGTCAGGGGGCGGCACTGAAGCTTTCTTT.